Detailed here is one T cell receptor (beta chain). The target antigen is unknown. Germline assignment: CDR1 SGDLS and CDR2 YYNGEE. V gave up 4 bases and J gave up 1 base, with 12 bases separating them. The CDR3 runs to 14 residues. The entry originates in a study of shared clonotypes between healthy human individuals. Study-level background: Per donor, CD8 memory used one plate, CD8 naive used two, CD4 memory used three and CD4 naive used three. Study-level results: Among donors, sharing of clonotypes was expected to be affected by sequencing depth.

Naive CD8 cells were CD45RO-negative, positively selected for CCR7, excluding terminally differentiated effector memory CD45RA+ cells. Generated by immunoSEQ multiplex PCR, the TCRdb table keeps only in-frame clones and is missing some. The table lists around 620,000 clones, approximately 96% of them singletons. This chain uses TRBV9 with TRBJ2-7; D is undetermined. The sample comprised naive CD8+ T cells sorted from blood. The receptor was derived from a woman in her 30s in good health. As DNA, the CDR3 is TGTGCCAGCAGCCCCTACCCAGAGTCCTACGAGCAGTACTTC. This codes for CASSPYPESYEQYF.